One and the same sample provided the 26 T cell receptor beta chains below, sequenced in a study of shared clonotypes between healthy human individuals. TCRdb's copy holds only in-frame clones and misses some; the assay was immunoSEQ multiplex PCR. The sample includes about 1.5 million clones, 95% to 99% seen only once; the top ten take roughly 0.42%. Material for sequencing was naive CD4+ T cells sorted from blood. Subset defined: CD45RA+ positively selected. The receptor source for this set is a man in his thirties or forties in good health.

The chain carries TRBV5-4 and TRBJ2-1; 7 bases are shared with TRBD2. The trim removed 2 bases at V and 4 bases at J, leaving 21 bases unmatched. Germline V CDR1 and CDR2: SGHNT, YYREEE (reference sequence). This CDR3 is built from 20 residues. The CDR3 is CASSLFIGAIRLAEYNEQFF. The DNA for the CDR3 is TGTGCCAGCAGCTTATTCATAGGAGCGATCCGGCTAGCGGAATACAATGAGCAGTTCTTC. Combining the CDR3 with reference TRBV5-4 and TRBJ2-1 gives the whole variable domain ETGVTQSPTHLIKTRGQQVTLRCSSQSGHNTVSWYQQALGQGPQFIFQYYREEENGRGNFPPRFSGLQFPNYSSELNVNALELDDSALYLCASSLFIGAIRLAEYNEQFFGPGTRLTVL.

Regarding this clone: Germline is not matched at one junction end, which may reflect a read error. V gene TRBV14 combines with J gene TRBJ2-1; the D is unclear. CDR3 length: 11 amino acids. Germline-derived CDR1 and CDR2 are SGHDN and FVKESK. CDR3 in DNA: TGTGCCAGCAGCCAAGTAGGCAAGGTTATCTTC. Its protein product is CASSQVGKVIF.

J is TRBJ2-3 and V is TRBV15; 12 bases are a match to TRBD1. V lost 0 bases to trimming and J lost 4 bases; unmatched junction nucleotides: 5. Germline loops: CDR1 LNHNV, CDR2 YYDKDF (reference sequence). CDR3 size: 17 residues. DNA of the CDR3: TGTGCCACCAGCAGAGATCCCGGGACAGGGGGCGCAGATACGCAGTATTTT. It translates to CATSRDPGTGGADTQYF. Looking up the rest from reference TRBV15 and TRBJ2-3 gives the full variable domain: DAMVIQNPRYQVTQFGKPVTLSCSQTLNHNVMYWYQQKSSQAPKLLFHYYDKDFNNEADTPDNFQSRRPNTSFCFLDIRSPGLGDTAMYLCATSRDPGTGGADTQYFGPGTRLTVL.

The V and J genes are TRBV5-1 and TRBJ2-1, with 9 bases matching TRBD2. V shed 7 bases, J shed 0 bases, and the junction held 2 bases outside the gene matches. CDR3 length: 14 amino acids. In germline, CDR1 is SGHRS, CDR2 YFSETQ. The CDR3, as DNA: TGCGCCAGCCATAGCGGGAGCTCCTACAATGAGCAGTTCTTC. Protein sequence: CASHSGSSYNEQFF.

The chain joins TRBV7-9 to TRBJ2-7; the match to TRBD2 covers 8 bases. Trimming took 4 bases from V and 5 from J; bases not matched to a gene: 13. The CDR3 runs 16 residues. Germline CDR1 SEHNR, CDR2 FQNEAQ (reference sequence). This CDR3 reads CASSSSGGIGRNEQYF. The CDR3 coding sequence is TGTGCCAGCAGCTCTTCGGGGGGGATTGGAAGGAACGAGCAGTACTTC. Based on the CDR3 plus reference TRBV7-9 and TRBJ2-7, the full variable domain is DTGVSQNPRHKITKRGQNVTFRCDPISEHNRLYWYRQTLGQGPEFLTYFQNEAQLEKSRLLSDRFSAERPKGSFSTLEIQRTEQGDSAMYLCASSSSGGIGRNEQYFGPGTRLTVT.

This clone has just one count. Other DNA sequences within the sample encode an identical CDR3. The V call is TRBV5-1, the J call TRBJ1-1; D perhaps matches TRBD1 (6 bases). V was clipped by 0 bases and J by 1 base, with 10 bases between them. This CDR3 has 15 amino acids. The germline V gene has CDR1 SGHRS and CDR2 YFSETQ. CDR3 bases: TGCGCCAGCAGCTTGGAGGGCAGGGGGAACACTGAAGCTTTCTTT. Protein sequence: CASSLEGRGNTEAFF. The whole variable domain, remainder taken from reference TRBV5-1 and TRBJ1-1, is KAGVTQTPRYLIKTRGQQVTLSCSPISGHRSVSWYQQTPGQGLQFLFEYFSETQRNKGNFPGRFSGRQFSNSRSEMNVSTLELGDSALYLCASSLEGRGNTEAFFGQGTRLTVV.

In its sample, this clone was seen once. The junction departs from germline at one end; a sequencing error may be responsible. The chain uses TRBV10-2 and TRBJ2-3, with D perhaps given as TRBD1 or TRBD2 (5 bases each). The germline CDR1 and CDR2 sequences are WSHSY and SAAADI. This CDR3 region has 11 residues. The DNA for the CDR3 is TGCGCCAGCAGTGAGTTAGGGACCCTGAATTTT. It encodes CASSELGTLNF.

This chain uses TRBV6-4 with TRBJ1-2; D not resolved. This CDR3 is 14 amino acids long. The germline V gene encodes CDR1 MRHNA and CDR2 SNTAGT. Trimming took 3 bases from V and 7 from J, leaving 15 bases between them. CDR3 nucleotides: TGTGCCAGCAGTGAGGACTCGTCACGCGCTGGCTACACCTTC. This gives the protein CASSEDSSRAGYTF.

The chain has TRBV5-1 and TRBJ2-3; perhaps TRBD1 as D (5 bases). Germline lookup yields CDR1 SGHRS and CDR2 YFSETQ. The CDR3 has 18 residues. Deletions cut 0 bases from V and 0 bases from J, with 17 bases between. The chain's CDR3 is CASSLDFRAASSTDTQYF. DNA of the CDR3: TGCGCCAGCAGCTTGGACTTCAGGGCAGCTTCTAGCACAGATACGCAGTATTTT.

The chain links TRBV2 to TRBJ2-7; no reliable D call. Germline V gives CDR1 SNHLY, CDR2 FYNNEI. The V end lost 3 bases, the J end lost 5 bases, and 5 bases lay between the germline ends. The CDR3 extends over 11 amino acids. CDR3 protein: CASSEDHEQYF. The CDR3 bases are TGTGCCAGCAGTGAGGACCACGAGCAGTACTTC. Looking up the rest from reference TRBV2 and TRBJ2-7 gives the full variable domain: EPEVTQTPSHQVTQMGQEVILRCVPISNHLYFYWYRQILGQKVEFLVSFYNNEISEKSEIFDDQFSVERPDGSNFTLKIRSTKLEDSAMYFCASSEDHEQYFGPGTRLTVT.

The rearrangement joins TRBV5-1 to TRBJ1-1; a weak D match, TRBD1 (6 bases). V lost 2 bases and J 4 bases, leaving 12 bases between the germline ends. The CDR3 is 14 amino acids. Germline V gene sequence: CDR1 SGHRS, CDR2 YFSETQ. The CDR3 nucleotides are TGCGCCAGCAGCTTACAGGGTGATGGCACTGAAGCTTTCTTT. It codes for CASSLQGDGTEAFF.

The rearrangement uses TRBV6-4 and TRBJ2-7; D is possibly TRBD2 (6 bases). V gave up 7 bases and J gave up 1 base, with 11 bases separating them. Germline CDR1 reads MRHNA; CDR2 reads SNTAGT. The CDR3 covers 13 residues. CDR3 region: CASTTGLSYEQYF. The CDR3 DNA reads as TGTGCCAGCACAACGGGACTTTCCTACGAGCAGTACTTC.

This clone appeared a single time. This chain joins TRBV6-1 and TRBJ1-5; D is possibly TRBD1 (6 bases). The CDR3 runs 14 residues. The V end lost 4 bases, the J end lost 6 bases, and 13 bases lay between the germline ends. Germline lookup yields CDR1 MNHNS and CDR2 SASEGT. The CDR3 loop reads CASSVNRDGQPQHF. The CDR3 nucleotides are TGTGCCAGCAGTGTAAACAGGGACGGTCAGCCCCAGCATTTT.

The chain joins TRBV19 to TRBJ1-5, with 7 bases aligning to TRBD1. V trimming: 8 bases; J trimming: 8 bases; junction bases outside the gene matches: 9. Germline V gene data show CDR1 as LNHDA and CDR2 as SQIVND (reference sequence). The CDR3 has 13 residues. The CDR3 nucleotides are TGTGCCAGTGCCGGGGACAGAGTGGAGCCCCAGCATTTT. Encoded protein: CASAGDRVEPQHF.

Remarks on this clone: Other DNA sequences of this sample code for an identical CDR3. J is TRBJ2-1 and V is TRBV9; no clear D. Germline V gene sequence: CDR1 SGDLS, CDR2 YYNGEE. The CDR3 is 13 residues long. V lost 0 bases, J lost 4 bases, and 5 bases lay in between. The CDR3 is CASSVARYNEQFF. The CDR3 DNA follows: TGTGCCAGCAGCGTAGCAAGATACAATGAGCAGTTCTTC.

The chain is built from TRBV10-3 and TRBJ2-7; D unclear. The CDR3 loop spans 14 amino acids. The V and J ends lost 6 bases and 0 bases respectively, with 12 bases between them. Germline-derived CDR1 and CDR2 are ENHRY and SYGVKD. This chain's CDR3 is CAIRVTRDSYEQYF. DNA for the CDR3: TGTGCCATCAGGGTCACACGAGACTCCTACGAGCAGTACTTC.

V usage is TRBV5-1 and J usage is TRBJ2-7; 10 bases line up with TRBD1. The CDR3 is 16 amino acids. With 2 bases clipped from V and 3 bases from J, the junction kept 8 bases outside the gene matches. Germline V gene lookup returns CDR1 SGHRS and CDR2 YFSETQ. CDR3 DNA: TGCGCCAGCAGCTTTACCGGGACAGGGGTCGTCTACGAGCAGTACTTC. Translation: CASSFTGTGVVYEQYF.

The chain links TRBV4-3 to TRBJ2-1, with TRBD1 matching 9 bases. With V trimmed by 2 bases and J by 9 bases, 8 bases remained unmatched. CDR3 length: 15 amino acids. Germline V gives CDR1 LGHNA, CDR2 YSLEER. CDR3 sequence reads: CASSQRAGQGSEQFF. The DNA for the CDR3 is TGCGCCAGCAGCCAACGCGCCGGACAGGGGAGTGAGCAGTTCTTC.

V and J are TRBV28 and TRBJ2-3; 7 bases map to TRBD2. V shed 5 bases, J shed 6 bases, and the junction held 11 bases outside the gene matches. This CDR3 comprises 15 residues. CDR1 is MDHEN, CDR2 SYDVKM, per germline. The CDR3 DNA reads TGTGCCAGCAGTGGAGGGGAGGGTTTCAGTGATACGCAGTATTTT. Translated: CASSGGEGFSDTQYF.

As for this clone: The same CDR3 is also encoded by other DNA sequences in this sample. The chain is built from TRBV18 and TRBJ2-7, with D uncertain. This CDR3 contains 12 residues. The V end lost 3 bases, the J end lost 7 bases, and 10 bases lay between the germline ends. CDR1 KGHSH and CDR2 LQKENI come from the germline V gene. This CDR3 reads CASSPTGFEQYF. For the CDR3, the DNA is TGTGCCAGCTCACCCACCGGGTTTGAGCAGTACTTC.

The rearrangement joins TRBV7-8 to TRBJ1-2; D remains unclear. This CDR3 comprises 13 residues. The germline V gene has CDR1 SGHVS and CDR2 FQNEAQ. With 1 base removed from V and 4 bases from J, the gap between germline ends came to 7 bases. CDR3 nucleotides: TGTGCCAGCAGCTTAGTCCCCTTCTATGGCTACACCTTC. Translated: CASSLVPFYGYTF.

The chain has TRBV5-4 and TRBJ2-7; 9 nucleotides line up with TRBD1. Germline lookup yields CDR1 SGHNT and CDR2 YYREEE (reference sequence). V lost 4 bases and J lost 3; bases outside the gene matches: 8. The CDR3 loop spans 15 amino acids. The CDR3 nucleotides read TGTGCCAGCAGCAAAGGGACAGGGAAAGACTACGAGCAGTACTTC. Translation: CASSKGTGKDYEQYF.

V gene TRBV10-3 combines with J gene TRBJ1-1; 8 bases are shared with TRBD1. CDR1 is ENHRY, CDR2 SYGVKD, per germline. Trimming took 6 bases from V and 0 from J; bases not matched to a gene: 3. There are 14 residues in the CDR3. CDR3 in DNA: TGTGCCATCAGCCTGACAGGGGTGAACACTGAAGCTTTCTTT. This gives the protein CAISLTGVNTEAFF.

The chain links TRBV5-4 to TRBJ1-3, with D tentatively TRBD1 (6 bases). Trimming left V 4 bases short and J 0 bases short, with 11 bases between. In germline, CDR1 is SGHNT, CDR2 YYREEE (reference sequence). CDR3 size: 15 residues. The CDR3 is CASSIGQTSGNTIYF. CDR3 nucleotide sequence: TGTGCCAGCAGCATTGGACAGACCTCTGGAAACACCATATATTTT.

The gene calls are TRBV5-5 and TRBJ2-7; 9 nucleotides line up with TRBD1. Germline V CDR1 and CDR2: SGHKS, YYEKEE (reference sequence). V lost 4 bases, J lost 3 bases, and 11 bases stayed unmatched. CDR3 size: 16 residues. CDR3 nucleotides: TGTGCCAGCAGCATACTACCGGGACAGGGTATCTACGAGCAGTACTTC. Translating it yields CASSILPGQGIYEQYF.

The CDR3 sequence is CAIQPTGTGGAAFF. CDR3 in DNA: TGTGCCATTCAACCGACCGGGACAGGCGGGGCGGCTTTCTTT. This rearrangement joins TRBV10-3 to TRBJ1-1, with 8 bases that match TRBD1. CDR3 length: 14 residues. With 9 bases clipped from V and 11 bases from J, the junction kept 17 bases outside the gene matches. Germline lookup yields CDR1 ENHRY and CDR2 SYGVKD.